A selection of T cell receptor beta chains follows, all from one sample in a study of shared clonotypes between healthy human individuals. Using immunoSEQ multiplex PCR, the repertoire was profiled, and TCRdb retains in-frame clones only, with some absent. The profile covers some 2 million clones, with approximately 95% appearing a single time and approximately 0.13% taken by the ten largest. The specimen sequenced was naive CD4+ T cells sorted from blood. The receptors come from a man younger than 30 in good health. CDR3s include the opening cysteine and the closing phenylalanine or tryptophan. Each record gives: clone size, D gene, J gene, V gene, CDR3 DNA, CDR3 protein. The D gene is left open where the match is weak. The size entry is marked missing in some rows and otherwise reads once, few, many or a size class.

>-|-|TRBJ2-2|TRBV25-1
TGTGCCAGCAGTGATTCTCGCTACACCGGGGAGCTGTTTTTT
CASSDSRYTGELFF
>once|-|TRBJ2-3|TRBV7-6
TGTGCCAGCAGCGGGGCGGGGAATACGCAGTATTTT
CASSGAGNTQYF
>-|TRBD2|TRBJ2-7|TRBV29-1
TGCAGCGTTGGGGGCCCTAGCGGGAAATTCGTATCGGATGGAGAGCAGTACTTC
CSVGGPSGKFVSDGEQYF
>-|-|TRBJ2-3|TRBV2
TGTGCCAGCAGGCGTCGGGAGTTACTCCTTAGCACAGATACGCAGTATTTT
CASRRRELLLSTDTQYF
>-|-|TRBJ2-1|TRBV7-9
TGTGCCAGCAGCCTCGGGGCGGACCTCGTAGATGAGCAGTTCTTC
CASSLGADLVDEQFF
>-|-|TRBJ1-3|TRBV6-1
TGTGCCAGCAGTGAAGTGGTATTTGGAAACACCATATATTTT
CASSEVVFGNTIYF
>-|-|TRBJ1-6|TRBV5-1
TGCGCCAGCGGTCCCGGGACAATTAATTCACCCCTCCACTTT
CASGPGTINSPLHF
>-|-|TRBJ1-2|TRBV29-1
TGCAGCGCCGAACTCCGGGGAGCTAACTATGGCTACACCTTC
CSAELRGANYGYTF
>-|TRBD2|TRBJ2-1|TRBV9
TGTGCCAGCAGCGCCTATAGCGGGAGTACCTACAATGAGCAGTTCTTC
CASSAYSGSTYNEQFF
>-|TRBD1|TRBJ1-2|TRBV7-2
TGTGCCAGCAGCCCAGGACAGGGACAAGTCTATGGCTACACCTTC
CASSPGQGQVYGYTF
>-|-|TRBJ2-7|TRBV9
TGTGCCAGCAGCGTAGATGAGGGTAGCTCCTACGAGCAGTACTTC
CASSVDEGSSYEQYF
>-|-|TRBJ1-1|TRBV21-1
TGTGCCAGCAGCAAATTCCTCCTCCGGGCTGAAGCTTTCTTT
CASSKFLLRAEAFF
>once|TRBD2|TRBJ2-5|TRBV5-1
TGCGCCAGCAGCTTGGCCCTGTTGGCGGGAGAGGGGGAGACCCAGTACTTC
CASSLALLAGEGETQYF
>-|TRBD1|TRBJ1-4|TRBV7-6
TGTGCCAGCAGCCCCCGGACAGGGCGCAATGAAAAACTGTTTTTT
CASSPRTGRNEKLFF
>-|-|TRBJ2-2|TRBV5-6
TGTGCCAGCAGCTCTTACAGGGAGCTGTTTTTT
CASSSYRELFF
>-|-|TRBJ2-7|TRBV6-5
TGTGCCAGCAGCGCTGATGGGCTGGCCGCCTACGAGCAGTACTTC
CASSADGLAAYEQYF
>-|TRBD1|TRBJ2-5|TRBV9
TGTGCCAGCAGCGTAGGGACAGGGAAGGTGGAGACCCAGTACTTC
CASSVGTGKVETQYF